The rows below give T cell receptor beta chains drawn from one sample of a study of blood T cells in healthy people across ages. TCRdb independently ran MiXCR on the 5' RACE reads; one entry per CDR3 protein. Seen here are roughly 2 million distinct CDR3 sequences, about 49% observed once, and the top ten hold 2.1%. Material for sequencing was blood. These receptor sequences come from a woman aged 35 to 49 in good health. Both conserved end residues are part of each CDR3. The D gene is left open where the match is weak. Only some rows state a clone size, as once, few, many or a class for expanded clones.

>TRBV12-3/TRBV12-4|TRBD1|16|-|TRBJ2-6
TGTGCCAGCAGGACAGGGGGCGTGAATGGGGCCAACGTCCTGACTTTC
CASRTGGVNGANVLTF
>TRBV6-5|TRBD1|13|once|TRBJ1-2
TGTGCCAGCAGACTGCAGGGGGCGTTCGGCTACACCTTC
CASRLQGAFGYTF
>TRBV19|-|13|-|TRBJ2-7
TGTGCCAGTAGTGCGAACAGGGACGACGAGCAGTACTTC
CASSANRDDEQYF
>TRBV4-3|TRBD2|15|few|TRBJ2-1
TGCGCCAGCAGTCAAAGCGGGGCTCGGTACAATGAGCAGTTCTTC
CASSQSGARYNEQFF
>TRBV6-1|-|16|once|TRBJ1-2
TGTGCCAGCAGTGAACGGGGCAGGGGAGGGGACTATGGCTACACCTTC
CASSERGRGGDYGYTF
>TRBV6-2/TRBV6-3|-|13|-|TRBJ2-7
TGTGCCAGCAGTGCATACAGGGTCCACGAGCAGTACTTC
CASSAYRVHEQYF
>TRBV28|TRBD2|14|-|TRBJ2-7
TGTGCCAGCAGCAGCGGGGGGATGACCTACGAGCAGTACTTC
CASSSGGMTYEQYF
>TRBV7-9|-|16|once|TRBJ1-5
TGTGCCAGCAGCTTAGGACTACTGGACGGCTATCAGCCCCAGCATTTT
CASSLGLLDGYQPQHF
>TRBV29-1|-|11|-|TRBJ1-2
TGCAGCGTTGGGGGGAGCTATGGCTACACCTTC
CSVGGSYGYTF
>TRBV12-3/TRBV12-4|TRBD2|12|few|TRBJ2-7
TGTGCCAGCAGGCGGGACTACAATGAGCAGTACTTC
CASRRDYNEQYF
>TRBV12-3/TRBV12-4|-|13|few|TRBJ2-1
TGTGCCAGCAGTTTAGTCAAGTTTTATGAGCAGTTCTTC
CASSLVKFYEQFF
>TRBV20-1|-|13|-|TRBJ1-2
TGCAGTGCTAGGCCCCAGGAGAACTATGGCTACACCTTC
CSARPQENYGYTF
>TRBV6-2/TRBV6-3|-|13|-|TRBJ2-5
TGTGCCAGCAGTTACCAGGTTAGGGAGACCCAGTACTTC
CASSYQVRETQYF
>TRBV7-2|-|15|few|TRBJ2-7
TGTGCCAGCAGCTTATCCGAAGGCCGGGCCTACGAGCAGTACTTC
CASSLSEGRAYEQYF
>TRBV28|-|13|-|TRBJ2-3
TGTGCCAGCAGTTTCGTGCTCACAGATACGCAGTATTTT
CASSFVLTDTQYF
>TRBV25-1|-|12|-|TRBJ2-7
TGTGCCAGCGTGGGGGGGCTCGGGGAGCAGTACTTC
CASVGGLGEQYF
>TRBV28|-|12|-|TRBJ2-5
TGTGCCAGCACCTCCAAATGGGAGACCCAGTACTTC
CASTSKWETQYF
>TRBV7-9|-|11|-|TRBJ2-1
TGTGCCAGCACCGGCCAAGAGACCCAGTTCTTC
CASTGQETQFF
>TRBV2|TRBD1|18|-|TRBJ1-2
TGTGCCAGCAGCGGGGGTGGGGACAGCCGCGGGCTCAACTATGGCTACACCTTC
CASSGGGDSRGLNYGYTF
>TRBV4-2|-|14|-|TRBJ2-7
TGTGCCAGCAGCCAAGGTCCAGATAACTACGAGCAGTACTTC
CASSQGPDNYEQYF
>TRBV5-1|-|14|once|TRBJ1-6
TGCGCAAGCAGGAGGAACGGAGATAATTCACCCCTCCACTTT
CASRRNGDNSPLHF
>TRBV19|TRBD1|15|-|TRBJ2-1
TGTGCCAGTAGTATTGGGACAGGGGAGGACTATGAGCAGTTCTTC
CASSIGTGEDYEQFF
>TRBV20-1|-|15|few|TRBJ2-4
TGCAGTGCTAGGGGGGGAGGGGACACCAAAAACATTCAGTACTTC
CSARGGGDTKNIQYF
>TRBV29-1|-|12|-|TRBJ2-5
TGCAGCGTGGGTGCGGGCAAAGAGACCCAGTACTTC
CSVGAGKETQYF
>TRBV7-2|TRBD2|15|-|TRBJ2-1
TGTGCCAGCAGCTTATTGTCACTAGCGGGGGTTTTGCCGTTCTTC
CASSLLSLAGVLPFF
>TRBV18|TRBD2|19|-|TRBJ2-7
TGTGCCAGCTCACCAGGGGCCTCGTCTACGGGGGGAAGCTCCTACGAGCAGTACTTC
CASSPGASSTGGSSYEQYF
>TRBV12-3/TRBV12-4|-|14|-|TRBJ1-6
TGTGCCAGCACCTCGGCCGGCCCAAGTTCACCCCTCCACTTT
CASTSAGPSSPLHF
>TRBV5-6|TRBD1|16|-|TRBJ2-3
TGTGCCAGCAGCTCCGACGGACAGGGACTCACGCATACGCAGTATTTT
CASSSDGQGLTHTQYF
>TRBV13|-|15|few|TRBJ2-7
TGTGCCAGCGGTTTAGCCGGGACCCTTCCCTACGAGCAGTACTTC
CASGLAGTLPYEQYF
>TRBV6-2/TRBV6-3|TRBD1|16|-|TRBJ2-7
TGTGCCAGCAGTTACCCGACAGGGTTACCCTACTACGAGCAGTACTTC
CASSYPTGLPYYEQYF
>TRBV20-1|-|14|-|TRBJ2-1
TGCAGTGCTAGACAGGGATACGGATACAATGAGCAGTTCTTC
CSARQGYGYNEQFF
>TRBV20-1|-|14|-|TRBJ1-2
TGCAGTGCTAGAGATCTTGGACAGCAGGATGGCTACACCTTC
CSARDLGQQDGYTF
>TRBV6-6|-|14|-|TRBJ1-1
TGTGCCAACAGTCCCCGACAGGTTAACACTGAAGCTTTCTTT
CANSPRQVNTEAFF
>TRBV20-1|TRBD2|15|-|TRBJ2-6
TGCAGTGCTAGCGGGGGGGTCTCTGGGGCCAACGTCCTGACTTTC
CSASGGVSGANVLTF
>TRBV12-3/TRBV12-4|TRBD2|15|-|TRBJ2-5
TGTGCCAGCAGCCAACTAGCGGGGGGATTGGAGACCCAGTACTTC
CASSQLAGGLETQYF
>TRBV9|TRBD1|15|-|TRBJ2-5
TGTGCCAGCGGTTTGGGACAGGGGCGGCAAGAGACCCAGTACTTC
CASGLGQGRQETQYF
>TRBV6-2/TRBV6-3|TRBD2|13|-|TRBJ2-1
TGTGCCAGCAGAGTGACTAGCGGTCTTGAGCAGTTCTTC
CASRVTSGLEQFF
>TRBV12-3/TRBV12-4|-|14|-|TRBJ2-2
TGTGCCAGCAGGAAGGCCTCGAACACCGGGGAGCTGTTTTTT
CASRKASNTGELFF
>TRBV9|-|14|few|TRBJ2-1
TGTGCCAGCAGCGTAGAAGGGGAGTACAATGAGCAGTTCTTC
CASSVEGEYNEQFF
>TRBV13|-|15|-|TRBJ2-7
TGTGCCAGCAGCAGTACCCCAGGGCCTCACTACGAGCAGTACTTC
CASSSTPGPHYEQYF
>TRBV27|-|13|-|TRBJ2-7
TGTGCCAGCAGTTTACATTGGGCCTACGAGCAGTACTTC
CASSLHWAYEQYF
>TRBV4-3|-|16|few|TRBJ2-5
TGCGCCAGCAGCCAAGATATGGGGGGCCGGCGGGAGACCCAGTACTTC
CASSQDMGGRRETQYF
>TRBV20-1|-|13|-|TRBJ1-6
TGCAGTGCCAAAGGGGGAGAAGGTTCACCCCTCCACTTT
CSAKGGEGSPLHF
>TRBV27|-|13|once|TRBJ1-2
TGTGCCAGCGGCGAAGGGGCCCCCTATGGCTACACCTTC
CASGEGAPYGYTF
>TRBV20-1|TRBD1|16|-|TRBJ1-2
TGCAGTGCTCCTGGACAGGGGGCGAAAGCTAACTATGGCTACACCTTC
CSAPGQGAKANYGYTF
>TRBV25-1|-|15|-|TRBJ1-1
TGTGCCAGCTCCCGGGCAGGGAGCAGGAACACTGAAGCTTTCTTT
CASSRAGSRNTEAFF